This TCR beta chain was captured by sequencing in a study of cytotoxic CD8 clonotypes in ibrutinib-treated CLL. TCRdb's table, derived via immunoSEQ multiplex PCR, lists solely in-frame clones and lacks some. Of about 130,000 clones listed, 80% to 90% are singletons. Trimming removed 2 bases from V and 3 bases from J, with 11 bases in between. The CDR3 has 15 residues. Looked up from germline, CDR1 is SGHDT and CDR2 is YYEEEE. The sample in question was PBMCs, obtained after 24 months of ibrutinib treatment. The receptor was isolated from a human donor with chronic lymphocytic leukemia. The chain has TRBV5-6 and TRBJ1-4; D remains ambiguous. The CDR3 region has the DNA TGTGCCAGCAGCTTCCCCTCTCGCGCTAATGAAAAACTGTTTTTT. Its protein is CASSFPSRANEKLFF.